This entry lists 17 T cell receptor beta chains sequenced from one sample in a study of T cells in Graves' hyperthyroidism and ophthalmopathy (dated by TCRdb to 2018 to 2020). Libraries were built with multiplex PCR. These reads were obtained on an Illumina HiSeq 2000. Amplification of TCR beta CDR3 regions was carried out from RNA transcripts. The first round of RT-PCR for the TCR CDR3 was performed with the HTBI primer set and the Qiagen OneStep RT-PCR kit. TCRdb trimmed public reads at Q25 via fastp, called clones via MiXCR and kept in-frame beta chains. Entries are consolidated by CDR3 protein sequence, retaining the most common genes and DNA. Within this sample are around 620,000 distinct CDR3 sequences, with over 12% of them counted one time only. The ten biggest clones cover 7% to 9% of the sample. Sequencing was done on a sample of blood. The receptors derive from a woman aged 18-35 years with Graves' ophthalmopathy.

This clonotype was found many times. The CDR3 spells CASSYSRGTSGRNEQFF. As DNA, the CDR3 is TGTGCCAGCAGTTACTCGAGGGGGACTAGCGGTCGGAATGAGCAGTTCTTC. V is TRBV6-2 or TRBV6-3 and J is TRBJ2-1; 11 positions match TRBD2. Germline V gene sequence: CDR1 MNHEY, CDR2 SVGEGT. After removal of 0 bases from V and 7 bases from J, the junction contained 8 bases not matched to a gene. This CDR3 has 17 residues.

The V and J genes are TRBV5-6 and TRBJ2-1; D is unclear. The CDR3 is made up of 14 amino acids. Trimming left V 1 base short and J 5 bases short, with 10 bases between. CDR1 SGHDT and CDR2 YYEEEE come from the germline V gene. This chain's CDR3 is CASSLSGLNNEQFF. The DNA of the CDR3 is TGTGCCAGCAGCTTGTCAGGCTTGAACAATGAGCAGTTCTTC.

This rearrangement joins TRBV11-3 to TRBJ2-7; a possible D gene is TRBD2 (5 bases). This CDR3 contains 18 residues. V shed 7 bases and J shed 2 bases, with 27 bases lying between them. Germline-derived CDR1 and CDR2 are SGHNT and YENEEA. CDR3 loop: CASTGSGLEGVVAYEQYF. In DNA, the CDR3 is TGTGCCAGCACCGGTAGTGGGCTAGAGGGAGTTGTAGCCTACGAGCAGTACTTC.

V and J are TRBV4-3 and TRBJ2-5, with 7 bases identical to TRBD2. The germline V gene encodes CDR1 LGHNA and CDR2 YSLEER. This CDR3 spans 15 amino acids. Trimming at V came to 3 bases and at J to 5 bases, leaving 9 bases not matched to a gene. The CDR3 nucleotides read TGCGCCAGCAGCCAGATGGGGGAGGGCCGGGAGACCCAGTACTTC. Translated, it gives CASSQMGEGRETQYF.

This clonotype was counted a few times. The CDR3 here is CASSYWGADTEAFF. The CDR3 DNA is TGTGCCAGCAGTTACTGGGGGGCCGACACTGAAGCTTTCTTT. The J gene is TRBJ1-1, the V gene TRBV6-2 or TRBV6-3; a weak D match, TRBD1 (6 bases). V was cut by 1 base and J by 3 bases, with 9 bases left in between. Germline lookup yields CDR1 MNHEY and CDR2 SVGEGT. CDR3 size: 14 residues.

This clonotype was seen many times. The rearrangement uses TRBV28 and TRBJ2-1; D tentatively reads TRBD1 or TRBD2 (5 bases each). Per germline, CDR1 MDHEN and CDR2 SYDVKM. The CDR3 has 15 residues. Trimming took off 7 bases at V and 7 bases at J, with 20 bases between the two ends. The CDR3: CASTLGDGYGNEQFF. In nucleotides, the CDR3 is TGTGCCAGCACCCTCGGGGACGGTTACGGTAATGAGCAGTTCTTC.

The rearrangement uses TRBV12-3 or TRBV12-4 and TRBJ1-4; D remains ambiguous. This CDR3 is 14 amino acids long. V was trimmed by 3 bases and J by 8 bases, leaving 13 bases between them. In DNA, the CDR3 is TGTGCCAGCAGTTTGGCCGTAATAGGGGAAAAACTGTTTTTT. It translates to CASSLAVIGEKLFF.

This clonotype has a count of ten or more. CDR3 amino acids: CATSDLVRYEQFF. The CDR3 DNA is TGTGCCACCAGTGATTTGGTCCGATACGAGCAGTTCTTC. The chain links TRBV24-1 to TRBJ2-1; D is unclear. Per germline, CDR1 KGHDR and CDR2 SFDVKD. Trimming pared 0 bases from V and 10 bases from J, leaving 9 bases between. The CDR3 length is 13 residues.

The CDR3 coding sequence is TGTGCCAGCAGCCGGACAGGGCGCCAGGCAAACATTCAGTACTTC. Translating it yields CASSRTGRQANIQYF. This sequence joins TRBV5-4 and TRBJ2-4; 8 positions match TRBD1. Trimming at V came to 4 bases and at J to 6 bases, leaving 9 bases not matched to a gene. CDR3 size: 15 residues. Germline assignment: CDR1 SGHNT and CDR2 YYREEE (reference sequence).

The genes are TRBV7-9 and TRBJ1-4, with unresolved D. CDR1 and CDR2 from the germline V gene are SEHNR and FQNEAQ (reference sequence). Trimming left V 8 bases short and J 2 bases short, with 9 bases between. The CDR3 length is 13 residues. CDR3 in DNA: TGTGCCAGCGCACCGTCGACTAATGAAAAACTGTTTTTT. It yields the protein CASAPSTNEKLFF.

This clonotype has ten or more counts. The rearrangement uses TRBV9 and TRBJ2-2, with D unresolved. Looked up from germline, CDR1 is SGDLS and CDR2 is YYNGEE. This CDR3 is built from 13 residues. With 0 bases removed from V and 3 bases from J, the gap between germline ends came to 3 bases. The CDR3 here is CASSVADTGELFF. The DNA for the CDR3 is TGTGCCAGCAGCGTAGCCGACACCGGGGAGCTGTTTTTT.

The chain uses TRBV27 and TRBJ2-1, with TRBD2 matching over 7 bases. This CDR3 contains 14 residues. V dropped 7 bases and J dropped 3; count of bases not matched to a gene: 6. Germline CDR1 MNHEY, CDR2 SMNVEV (reference sequence). CDR3 sequence: CASMGRAVYNEQFF. DNA for the CDR3: TGTGCCAGCATGGGGAGGGCCGTCTACAATGAGCAGTTCTTC.

This clonotype was seen ten or more times. The rearrangement uses TRBV30 and TRBJ2-1; 8 bases are a match to TRBD1. Germline V CDR1 and CDR2: GTSNPN, SVGIG (reference sequence). The CDR3 has 14 amino acids. J gave up 2 bases and V 1 base, and 1 base lay outside the gene matches. CDR3 DNA sequence: TGTGCCTGGAGTGACAGGGGGGCCTACAATGAGCAGTTCTTC. Translated, it gives CAWSDRGAYNEQFF.

Many counts were recorded for this clonotype. This rearrangement joins TRBV6-2 or TRBV6-3 to TRBJ2-5; D unresolved. Germline V CDR1 and CDR2: MNHEY, SVGEGT. CDR3 length equals 12 residues. V dropped 2 bases and J dropped 4 bases, with 5 bases sitting between them. The CDR3 DNA sequence: TGTGCCAGCAGTTACGTGGGAGAGACCCAGTACTTC. It translates to CASSYVGETQYF.

The gene calls are TRBV5-1 and TRBJ2-5; 10 bases are shared with TRBD2. Germline CDR1 and CDR2: SGHRS and YFSETQ. This CDR3 is 14 amino acids long. The trim removed 9 bases at V and 0 bases at J, leaving 5 bases unmatched. This chain's CDR3 is CATRLAGYQETQYF. CDR3 nucleotides: TGCGCCACCCGACTAGCGGGTTACCAAGAGACCCAGTACTTC.

This clonotype was counted only a few times. CDR3 region: CASSLYTRSDTQYF. The CDR3 DNA is TGTGCCAGCAGCTTGTATACTAGGTCTGATACGCAGTATTTT. The rearrangement links TRBV5-6 to TRBJ2-3; tentatively, D is TRBD2 (5 bases). Germline V gene lookup returns CDR1 SGHDT and CDR2 YYEEEE. The V gene lost 1 base and the J gene lost 6 bases, with 12 bases spanning the gap. CDR3 length: 14 amino acids.

This clonotype has ten or more counts. The chain has TRBV30 and TRBJ2-5, with a possible D match to TRBD1 (5 bases). The V and J ends lost 0 bases and 1 base respectively, with 9 bases between them. There are 14 residues in the CDR3. Germline V gene lookup returns CDR1 GTSNPN and CDR2 SVGIG (reference sequence). The CDR3 spells CAWSVWGLQETQYF. CDR3 sequence (DNA): TGTGCCTGGAGTGTATGGGGCCTCCAAGAGACCCAGTACTTC.